Sequencing of this TCR beta chain was carried out in a study of spatial heterogeneity in lung cancer. Time point indicated: sample taken at primary tumor resection. TCRdb itself ran the 5' RACE reads through MiXCR, one entry per CDR3 protein. In the table there are 40,000 to 45,000 distinct CDR3 sequences, over 6.5% of which are singletons. The V end was cut by 0 bases, the J end by 5 bases, with 11 bases between. Per germline, CDR1 SGHKS and CDR2 YYEKEE (reference sequence). CDR3 length: 15 amino acids. This clonotype came up many times. This specimen consisted of PBMCs, obtained at surgery. This sequence was found in a female donor with early-stage non-small cell lung cancer. This rearrangement joins TRBV5-5 to TRBJ1-4; a weak D match, TRBD1 (6 bases). The CDR3, as DNA: TGTGCCAGCAGCTTGGCGGACAGAGAAAATGAAAAACTGTTTTTT. It is translated as CASSLADRENEKLFF.